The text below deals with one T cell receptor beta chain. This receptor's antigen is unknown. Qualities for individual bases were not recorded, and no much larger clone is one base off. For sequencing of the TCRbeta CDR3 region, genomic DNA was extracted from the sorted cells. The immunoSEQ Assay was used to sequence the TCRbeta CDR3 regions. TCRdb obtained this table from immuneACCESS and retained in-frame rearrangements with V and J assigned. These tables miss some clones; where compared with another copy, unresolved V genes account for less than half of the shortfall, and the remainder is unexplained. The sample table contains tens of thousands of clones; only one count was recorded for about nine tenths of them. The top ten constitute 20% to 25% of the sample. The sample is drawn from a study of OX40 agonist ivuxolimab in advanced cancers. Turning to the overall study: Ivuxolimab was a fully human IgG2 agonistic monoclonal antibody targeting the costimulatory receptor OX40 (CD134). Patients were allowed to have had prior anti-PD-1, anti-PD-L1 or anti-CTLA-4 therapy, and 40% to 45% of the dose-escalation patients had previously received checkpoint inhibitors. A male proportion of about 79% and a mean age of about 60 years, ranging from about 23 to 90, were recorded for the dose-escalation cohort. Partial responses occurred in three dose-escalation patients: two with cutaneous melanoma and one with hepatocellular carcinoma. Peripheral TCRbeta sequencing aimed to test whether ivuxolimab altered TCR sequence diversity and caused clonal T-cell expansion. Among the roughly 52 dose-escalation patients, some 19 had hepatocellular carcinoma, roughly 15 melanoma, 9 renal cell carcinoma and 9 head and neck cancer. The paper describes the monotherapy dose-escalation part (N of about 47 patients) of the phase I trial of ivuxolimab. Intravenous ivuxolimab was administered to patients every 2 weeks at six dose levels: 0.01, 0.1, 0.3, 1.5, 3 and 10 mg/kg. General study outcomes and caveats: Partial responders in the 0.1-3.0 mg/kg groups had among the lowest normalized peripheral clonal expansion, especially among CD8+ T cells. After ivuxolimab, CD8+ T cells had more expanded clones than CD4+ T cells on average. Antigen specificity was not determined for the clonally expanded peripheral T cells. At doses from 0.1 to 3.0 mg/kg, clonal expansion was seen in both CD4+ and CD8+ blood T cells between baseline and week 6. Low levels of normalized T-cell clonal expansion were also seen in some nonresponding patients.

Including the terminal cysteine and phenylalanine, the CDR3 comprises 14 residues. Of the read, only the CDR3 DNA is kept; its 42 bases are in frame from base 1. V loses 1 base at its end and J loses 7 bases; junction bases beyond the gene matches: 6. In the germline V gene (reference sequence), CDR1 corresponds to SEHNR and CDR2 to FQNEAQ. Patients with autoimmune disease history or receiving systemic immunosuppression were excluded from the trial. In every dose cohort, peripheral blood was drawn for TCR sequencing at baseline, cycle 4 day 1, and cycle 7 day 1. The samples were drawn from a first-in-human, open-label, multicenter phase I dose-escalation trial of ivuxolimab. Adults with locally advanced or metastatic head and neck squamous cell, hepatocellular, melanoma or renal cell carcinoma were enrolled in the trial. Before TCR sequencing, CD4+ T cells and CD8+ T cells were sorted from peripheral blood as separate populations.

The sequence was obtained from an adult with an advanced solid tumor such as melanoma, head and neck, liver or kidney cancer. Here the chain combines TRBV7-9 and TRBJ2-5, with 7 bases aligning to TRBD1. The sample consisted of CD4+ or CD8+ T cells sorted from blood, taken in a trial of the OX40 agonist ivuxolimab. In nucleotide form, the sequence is TGTGCCAGCAGCTTAGTGACAGGGAGTGCGACCCAGTACTTC. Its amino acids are CASSLVTGSATQYF.